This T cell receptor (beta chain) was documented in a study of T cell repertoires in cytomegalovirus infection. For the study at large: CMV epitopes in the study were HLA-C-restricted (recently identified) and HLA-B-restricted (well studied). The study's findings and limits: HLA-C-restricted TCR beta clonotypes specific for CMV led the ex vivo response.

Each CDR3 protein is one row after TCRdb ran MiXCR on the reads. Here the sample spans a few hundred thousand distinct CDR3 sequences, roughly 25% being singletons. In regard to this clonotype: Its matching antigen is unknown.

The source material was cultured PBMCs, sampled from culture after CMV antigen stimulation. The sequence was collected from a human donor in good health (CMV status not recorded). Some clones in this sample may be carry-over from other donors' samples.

The CDR3 region is CASRDETGGGAEAFF. The CDR3, as DNA: TGTGCCAGCAGAGACGAGACAGGGGGGGGGGCTGAAGCTTTCTTT. The V and J genes are TRBV6-5 and TRBJ1-1, with TRBD1 identical over 9 bases. Trimming took 6 bases from V and 6 from J; bases not matched to a gene: 11. Germline loops: CDR1 MNHEY, CDR2 SVGAGI. The CDR3 sequence is 15 residues long.